This entry lists 15 T cell receptor beta chains sequenced from one sample in a study of lymphopenia after photon versus proton radiotherapy. The data were produced by immunoSEQ multiplex PCR, yet TCRdb's version contains in-frame clones alone and is incomplete. In the table there are 25,000 to 30,000 clones, approximately 88% of which are singletons. Sequencing was performed on peripheral blood, taken from a patient treated with proton-based radiotherapy. The receptors shown here come from a woman aged 55-70 years with cholangiocarcinoma. Some clones in this sample may be carry-over from other donors' samples.

This clone has a handful of counts. The chain joins TRBV18 to TRBJ2-3; D might be TRBD1 (6 bases). The germline V and J ends were trimmed by 3 bases and 3 bases, with 16 bases remaining between them. CDR3 size: 16 residues. CDR1 and CDR2 (germline): KGHSH, LQKENI. CDR3 sequence: CASSPRGTLGTDTQYF. The CDR3 nucleotides are TGTGCCAGCTCACCGCGAGGGACACTCGGAACAGATACGCAGTATTTT.

The J gene is TRBJ1-3, the V gene TRBV23-1; TRBD1 matches 10 bases. TRBV23-1 is labeled an ORF, and its function is uncertain. There are 15 residues in the CDR3. The ends lost 6 bases at V and 12 bases at J; junction bases unmatched: 14. This chain's CDR3 is CASSLGQGVKPFIYF. In DNA, the CDR3 is TGCGCCAGCAGCCTCGGACAGGGGGTCAAACCTTTCATATATTTT.

This clone was seen just once. For the CDR3, the DNA is TGTGCCAGTAGTGCCCTGGGTTCCGAGGGGAAAAACATTCAGTACTTC. This gives the protein CASSALGSEGKNIQYF. The chain couples TRBV19 to TRBJ2-4; D possibly matches TRBD1 or TRBD2 (5 bases each). V lost 5 bases and J lost 4, with 18 bases in between. The CDR3 length is 16 residues. Per germline, CDR1 LNHDA and CDR2 SQIVND (reference sequence).

The rearrangement links TRBV5-4 to TRBJ1-4; maybe TRBD1 (6 bases). The germline CDR1 and CDR2 sequences are SGHNT and YYREEE (reference sequence). V was shortened by 4 bases and J by 7 bases, with 14 bases between the two germline ends. The CDR3 sequence is 14 residues long. CDR3 protein: CASSRGGRVEKLFF. The CDR3 coding sequence is TGTGCCAGCAGCCGTGGGGGGCGAGTTGAAAAACTGTTTTTT.

In this sample, this clone turned up once. The genes are TRBV4-1 and TRBJ2-5, with 9 positions matching TRBD2. Per the germline V gene, CDR1 is MGHRA and CDR2 is YSYEKL. J was trimmed by 3 bases and V by 2 bases; bases with no gene match: 7. The CDR3 loop spans 16 amino acids. DNA of the CDR3: TGCGCCAGCAGCCAAACCCGGACTAGCGTCGAAGAGACCCAGTACTTC. Translated: CASSQTRTSVEETQYF.

The gene calls are TRBV4-1 and TRBJ1-2; 8 bases map to TRBD1. The CDR3 is made up of 16 amino acids. The germline CDR1 and CDR2 sequences are MGHRA and YSYEKL. Trimming cost V 2 bases and J 3 bases; bases outside gene matches: 8. CDR3 in amino acids: CASSQRTGRWDYGYTF. Here the CDR3 DNA reads TGCGCCAGCAGCCAACGGACAGGGCGATGGGACTATGGCTACACCTTC.

DNA for the CDR3: TGTGCCAGCAGCTCTACAGAGTTTGGAAACACCATATATTTT. This codes for CASSSTEFGNTIYF. The gene calls are TRBV6-5 and TRBJ1-3, with D hard to call. Trimming cost V 6 bases and J 3 bases, with 12 bases left between them. This CDR3 is 14 amino acids long. Germline V CDR1 and CDR2: MNHEY, SVGAGI.

V gene TRBV7-2 combines with J gene TRBJ1-3; a possible D gene is TRBD1 (5 bases). Germline assignment: CDR1 SGHTA and CDR2 FQGNSA. CDR3 length equals 12 residues. Trimming shortened V by 6 bases and J by 11 bases, and 14 bases separated the two germline ends. CDR3 region: CASRFQGSAIYF. DNA of the CDR3: TGTGCCAGCAGATTCCAGGGTAGTGCCATATATTTT.

The rearrangement joins TRBV7-2 to TRBJ1-2, with TRBD1 matching 8 bases. Germline trimming cut 5 bases from V and 8 bases from J; bases unmatched to any gene: 16. This CDR3 region has 16 residues. The germline CDR1 and CDR2 sequences are SGHTA and FQGNSA. As DNA, the CDR3 is TGTGCCAGCAGCCCTGGGGCAGGGGGCACTCTCGGGGGCTACACCTTC. Translation gives CASSPGAGGTLGGYTF.

CDR3 amino acids: CASSYSMWDRGAQYF. The CDR3, as DNA: TGTGCCAGCAGTTACTCGATGTGGGACCGTGGGGCCCAGTACTTC. V usage is TRBV6-5 and J usage is TRBJ2-5, with D possibly called TRBD1 or TRBD2 (5 bases each). CDR3 length: 15 residues. Trimming stripped 0 bases from V and 9 bases from J, with 17 bases between. Germline lookup yields CDR1 MNHEY and CDR2 SVGAGI.

The V gene is TRBV7-8, the J gene TRBJ1-3; perhaps TRBD1 as D (6 bases). Germline V CDR1 and CDR2: SGHVS, FQNEAQ. The CDR3 consists of 13 residues. The V end lost 5 bases, the J end lost 7 bases, and 12 bases lay between the germline ends. CDR3 nucleotides: TGTGCCAGCAGCCTACAACAGGGTAACACCATATATTTT. It codes for CASSLQQGNTIYF.

This clone was picked up one time. The J gene is TRBJ2-7, the V gene TRBV7-8; D unclear. V was shortened by 1 base and J by 3 bases, with 10 bases between the two germline ends. The CDR3 loop spans 14 amino acids. Germline CDR1 is SGHVS and CDR2 is FQNEAQ. Written as DNA, the CDR3 is TGTGCCAGCAGCTTAGAGTACTCACACTACGAGCAGTACTTC. It translates to CASSLEYSHYEQYF.

The genes are TRBV7-9 and TRBJ2-5; TRBD2 matches 7 bases. The CDR3 covers 16 residues. The J segment lost 2 bases and the V segment lost 2 bases, leaving 8 bases of the junction unmatched. Germline lookup yields CDR1 SEHNR and CDR2 FQNEAQ (reference sequence). The CDR3 spells CASSLYGGGPQETQYF. CDR3 bases: TGTGCCAGCAGCTTATATGGGGGAGGGCCACAAGAGACCCAGTACTTC.

The chain joins TRBV15 to TRBJ1-5, with TRBD1 matching over 9 bases. V shed 4 bases and J 7 bases; nucleotides not matched to a gene: 17. The V gene's germline CDR1 is LNHNV and CDR2 YYDKDF (reference sequence). The CDR3 has 18 amino acids. DNA of the CDR3: TGTGCCACCAGCACCAGGGGGTCTACCGGGACAGGGAGCCAGCCCCAGCATTTT. This encodes CATSTRGSTGTGSQPQHF.

V usage is TRBV4-1 and J usage is TRBJ1-1; D is unresolved. This CDR3 is built from 15 residues. Germline V gene sequence: CDR1 MGHRA, CDR2 YSYEKL. V was shortened by 1 base and J by 7 bases, with 16 bases between the two germline ends. The CDR3 region is CASSQVGRKSREAFF. Here the CDR3 DNA reads TGCGCCAGCAGCCAAGTCGGGCGGAAGAGCCGTGAAGCTTTCTTT.